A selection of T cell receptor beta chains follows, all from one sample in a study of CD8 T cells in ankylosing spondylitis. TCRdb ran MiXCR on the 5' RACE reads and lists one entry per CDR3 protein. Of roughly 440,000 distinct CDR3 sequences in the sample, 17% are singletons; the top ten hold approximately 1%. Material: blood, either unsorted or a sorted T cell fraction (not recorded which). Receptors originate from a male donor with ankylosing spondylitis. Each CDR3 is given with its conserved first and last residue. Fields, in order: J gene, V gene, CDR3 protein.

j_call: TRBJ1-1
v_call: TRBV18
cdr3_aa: CASARDRAITKAFF

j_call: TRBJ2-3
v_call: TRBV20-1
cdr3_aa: CSARDPFTDTQYF

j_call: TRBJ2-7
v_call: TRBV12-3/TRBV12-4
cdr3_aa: CASSLSQGFYEQYF

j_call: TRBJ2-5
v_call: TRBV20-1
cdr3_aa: CSASNRVETQYF

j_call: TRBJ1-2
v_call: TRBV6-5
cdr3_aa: CASSFLAGRKGYGYTF

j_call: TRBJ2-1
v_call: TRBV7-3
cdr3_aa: CASSFAETGYEQFF

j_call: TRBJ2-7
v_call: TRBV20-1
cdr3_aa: CSARDRPGGFNEQYF

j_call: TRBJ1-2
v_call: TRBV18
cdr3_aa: CASSLGLDEYYGYTF

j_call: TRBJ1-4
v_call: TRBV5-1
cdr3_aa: CASSLAMGPGTNEKLFF

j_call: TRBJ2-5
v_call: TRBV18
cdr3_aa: CASSPGPQGTQYF

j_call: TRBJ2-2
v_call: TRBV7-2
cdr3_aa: CASSSPNTGELFF

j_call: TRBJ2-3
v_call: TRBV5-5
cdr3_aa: CASSLILGTADTQYF

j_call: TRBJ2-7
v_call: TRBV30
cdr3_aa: CAWSRGQGSYDQYF

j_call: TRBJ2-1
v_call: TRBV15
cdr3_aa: CATSSSQFSGRAYNEQFF

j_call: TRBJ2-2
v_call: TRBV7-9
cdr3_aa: CASSPRQGNAGELFF

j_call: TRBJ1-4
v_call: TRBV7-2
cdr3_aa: CASSLSIGSAGEKLFF

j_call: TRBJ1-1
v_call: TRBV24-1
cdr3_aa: CAARPGQPYTEAFF

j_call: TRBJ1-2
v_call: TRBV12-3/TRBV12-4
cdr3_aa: CASSQGYTF

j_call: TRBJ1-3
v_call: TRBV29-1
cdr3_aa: CSASGEGKGNTIYF

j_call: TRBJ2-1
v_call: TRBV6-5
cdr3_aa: CASSYSTGQGGNEQFF

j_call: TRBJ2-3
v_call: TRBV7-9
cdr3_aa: CASSLLSQGVNTQYF

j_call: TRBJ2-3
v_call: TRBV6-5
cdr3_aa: CASSYGLAGGADTQYF

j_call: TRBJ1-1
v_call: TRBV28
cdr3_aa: CGSTISALGDTEAFF

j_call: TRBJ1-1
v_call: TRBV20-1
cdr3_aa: CSARGGEKGNTEAFF

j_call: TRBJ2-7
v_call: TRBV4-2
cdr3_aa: CASSPGLAGENRYYEQYF

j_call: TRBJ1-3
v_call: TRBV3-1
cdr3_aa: CASTQTESGNTIYF

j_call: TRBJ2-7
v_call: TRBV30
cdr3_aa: CAWIVGTGPYEQYF

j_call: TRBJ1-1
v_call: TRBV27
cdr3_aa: CASSLTALNTEAFF

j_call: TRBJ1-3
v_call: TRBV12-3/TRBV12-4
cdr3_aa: CASSFMDRILGNTIYF

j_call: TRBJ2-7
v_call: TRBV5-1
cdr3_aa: CASSLRQGSPYEQYF

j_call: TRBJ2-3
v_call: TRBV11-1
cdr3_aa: CASRRLAGRGGDTQYF

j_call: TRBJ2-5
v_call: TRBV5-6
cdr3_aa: CASSGVGTWESETQYF

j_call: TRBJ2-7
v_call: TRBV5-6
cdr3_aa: CASRNRGTYEQYF

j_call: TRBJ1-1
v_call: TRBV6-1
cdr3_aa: CASRRDRESTEAFF

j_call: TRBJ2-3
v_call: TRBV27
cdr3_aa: CASSLYSAGRADTQYF

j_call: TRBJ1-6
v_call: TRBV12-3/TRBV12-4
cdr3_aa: CASSPQGTFNSPLHF

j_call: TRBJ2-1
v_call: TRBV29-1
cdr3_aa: CSVEDLGYNEQFF

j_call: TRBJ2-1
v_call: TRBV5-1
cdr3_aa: CASSRRTSGGASSYNEQFF

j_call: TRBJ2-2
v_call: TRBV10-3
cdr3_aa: CAIPASSGIAGELFF

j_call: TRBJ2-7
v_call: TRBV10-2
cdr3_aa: CASSESSALWTAYEQYF

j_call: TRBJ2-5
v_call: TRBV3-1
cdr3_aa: CASSYIAGQETQYF

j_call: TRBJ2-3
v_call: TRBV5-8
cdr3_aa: CASSLGKQSTDTQYF

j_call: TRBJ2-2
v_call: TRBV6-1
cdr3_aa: CASSEEKGRGWELFF

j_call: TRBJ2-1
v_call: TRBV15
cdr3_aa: CATSRDVPTNEQFF

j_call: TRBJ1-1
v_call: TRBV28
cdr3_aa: CASNPGGAPNTEAFF

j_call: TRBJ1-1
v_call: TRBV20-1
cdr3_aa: CSAKSPGRGTEAFF

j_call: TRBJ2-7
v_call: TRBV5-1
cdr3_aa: CASKAGGPAYEQYF

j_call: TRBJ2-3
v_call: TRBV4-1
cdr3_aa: CASSQARPSPDKQFWLDTQYF

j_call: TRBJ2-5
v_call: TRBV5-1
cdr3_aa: CASSLRPPAETQYF

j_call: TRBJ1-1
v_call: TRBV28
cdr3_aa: CASSGSPRGDTEAFF

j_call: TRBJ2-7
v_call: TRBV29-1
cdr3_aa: CSVERGVGYEQYF

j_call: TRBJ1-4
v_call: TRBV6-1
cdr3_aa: CASSEPGGEKLFF

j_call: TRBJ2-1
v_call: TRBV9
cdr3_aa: CASSVGPRRDEQFF

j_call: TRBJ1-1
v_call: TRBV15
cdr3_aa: CATSRDLRGAGTEAFF

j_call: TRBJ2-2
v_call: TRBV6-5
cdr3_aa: CASSYSWTNTGELFF

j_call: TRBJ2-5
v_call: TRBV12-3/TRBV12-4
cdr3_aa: CASSLGGRGETQYF

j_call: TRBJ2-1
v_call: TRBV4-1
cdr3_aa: CASSQEVLAGAGEQFF

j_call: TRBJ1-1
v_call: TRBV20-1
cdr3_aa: CSARDLHTEAFF

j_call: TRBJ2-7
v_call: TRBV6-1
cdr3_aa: CASSEYRVHEQYF

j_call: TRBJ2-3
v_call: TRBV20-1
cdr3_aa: CSARGLAGFEVTDTQYF